This T cell receptor (beta chain) came from a study of cytomegalovirus exposure and HLA in healthy donors. In the study overall: From 150 million to 200 million T cells, an earlier analysis saw 100 million to 140 million unique TCR beta sequences. Overall study results and limits: TRBV6-2, TRBV6-3 and other indistinguishable V segments were excluded. As a later analysis showed, a missense DCLRE1C variant was linked to trimming of TCR beta V- and J-genes.

Primers included in the PCR were 60 Vbeta and 13 Jbeta primers. Sequencing was performed with immunoSEQ multiplex PCR; in TCRdb, only in-frame clones are kept and a portion is missing. The table includes approximately 190,000 clones, roughly 80% detected once. CDR1 is SGHTA and CDR2 is FQGTGA in the germline V gene. The germline V and J ends were trimmed by 4 bases and 0 bases, with 6 bases remaining between them. The CDR3 length is 13 residues. As regards this clone: Its antigen is currently unknown.

Sequencing used PBMCs. This receptor was identified in a man aged 35 to 55 in good health and CMV-seropositive. This chain uses TRBV7-3 with TRBJ1-1, with D unresolved. CDR3 sequence (DNA): TGTGCCAGCAGCTCAGACATGAACACTGAAGCTTTCTTT. Translation: CASSSDMNTEAFF.